The 3 T cell receptor beta chains below come from one sample, sequenced in a study of cytomegalovirus exposure and HLA in healthy donors. PCR used 60 Vbeta primers and 13 Jbeta primers. Libraries were prepared by immunoSEQ multiplex PCR; TCRdb keeps only in-frame clonotypes and omits some of them. The sample totals 200,000 to 250,000 clones; its top ten clones hold around 1.1%. The sample was PBMCs. These receptors were taken from a girl between 2 and 10 years old in good health and CMV-seropositive.

The gene calls are TRBV5-4 and TRBJ2-3, with 10 bases matching TRBD2. Germline CDR1 SGHNT, CDR2 YYREEE (reference sequence). This CDR3 spans 15 amino acids. With V trimmed by 4 bases and J by 6 bases, 8 bases remained unmatched. This chain's CDR3 is CASSLSLAGEDTQYF. In nucleotides, the CDR3 is TGTGCCAGCAGCCTATCGCTAGCGGGAGAGGATACGCAGTATTTT.

The J gene is TRBJ2-7, the V gene TRBV5-6, with 8 positions matching TRBD1. Germline-derived CDR1 and CDR2 are SGHDT and YYEEEE. The CDR3 sequence is 13 residues long. After removal of 7 bases from V and 5 bases from J, the junction contained 8 bases not matched to a gene. The CDR3 sequence: CASGTDRGHEQYF. DNA of the CDR3: TGTGCCAGCGGAACCGACAGGGGCCACGAGCAGTACTTC.

V and J are TRBV19 and TRBJ1-1; the D is unclear. This CDR3 is 14 amino acids long. CDR1 and CDR2 (germline): LNHDA, SQIVND (reference sequence). V gave up 1 base and J gave up 1 base, with 7 bases separating them. CDR3 bases: TGTGCCAGTAGTATAGTGCAGGAGAACACTGAAGCTTTCTTT. This codes for CASSIVQENTEAFF.